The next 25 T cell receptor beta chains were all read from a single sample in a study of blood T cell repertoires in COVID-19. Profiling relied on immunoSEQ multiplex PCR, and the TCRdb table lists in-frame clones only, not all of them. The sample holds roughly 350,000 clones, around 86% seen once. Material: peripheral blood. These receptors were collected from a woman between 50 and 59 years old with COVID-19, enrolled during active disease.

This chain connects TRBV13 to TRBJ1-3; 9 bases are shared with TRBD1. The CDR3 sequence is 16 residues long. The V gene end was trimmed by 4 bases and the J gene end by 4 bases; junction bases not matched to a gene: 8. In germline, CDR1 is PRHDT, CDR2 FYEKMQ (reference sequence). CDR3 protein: CASSYFTGGGGNTIYF. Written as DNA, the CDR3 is TGTGCCAGCAGCTATTTTACAGGGGGCGGCGGAAACACCATATATTTT. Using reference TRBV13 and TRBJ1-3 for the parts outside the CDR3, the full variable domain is AAGVIQSPRHLIKEKRETATLKCYPIPRHDTVYWYQQGPGQDPQFLISFYEKMQSDKGSIPDRFSAQQFSDYHSELNMSSLELGDSALYFCASSYFTGGGGNTIYFGEGSWLTVV.

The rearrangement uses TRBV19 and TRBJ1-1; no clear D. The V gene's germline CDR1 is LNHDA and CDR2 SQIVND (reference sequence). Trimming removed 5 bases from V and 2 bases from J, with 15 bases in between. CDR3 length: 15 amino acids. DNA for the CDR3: TGTGCCAGTAGTCTAACCGGACTTCATAACACTGAAGCTTTCTTT. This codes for CASSLTGLHNTEAFF.

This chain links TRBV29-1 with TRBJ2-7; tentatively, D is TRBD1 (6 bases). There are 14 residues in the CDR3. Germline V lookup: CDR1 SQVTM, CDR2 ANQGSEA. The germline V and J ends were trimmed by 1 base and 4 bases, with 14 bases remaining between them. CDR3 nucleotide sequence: TGCAGCGTTGAAGTGGGGGCGCAGGGTTACGAGCAGTACTTC. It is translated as CSVEVGAQGYEQYF.

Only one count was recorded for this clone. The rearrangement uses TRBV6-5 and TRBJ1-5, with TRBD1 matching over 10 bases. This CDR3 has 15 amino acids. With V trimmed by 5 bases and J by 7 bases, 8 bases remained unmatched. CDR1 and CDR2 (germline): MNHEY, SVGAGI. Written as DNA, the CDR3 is TGTGCCAGCAGTCCGACAGGGGGCGGGGAGCAGCCCCAGCATTTT. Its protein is CASSPTGGGEQPQHF.

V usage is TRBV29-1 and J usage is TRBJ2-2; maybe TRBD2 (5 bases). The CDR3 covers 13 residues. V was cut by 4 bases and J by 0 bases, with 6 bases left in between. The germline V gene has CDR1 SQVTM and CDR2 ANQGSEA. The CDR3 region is CSVAGTNTGELFF. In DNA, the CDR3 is TGCAGCGTTGCCGGGACGAACACCGGGGAGCTGTTTTTT.

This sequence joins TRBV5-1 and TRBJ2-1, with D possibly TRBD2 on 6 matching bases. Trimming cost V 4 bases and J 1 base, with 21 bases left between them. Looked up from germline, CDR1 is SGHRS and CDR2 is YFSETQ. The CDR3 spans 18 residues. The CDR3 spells CASSVPGGWSGSYNEQFF. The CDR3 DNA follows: TGCGCCAGCAGCGTCCCCGGAGGTTGGAGCGGGTCCTACAATGAGCAGTTCTTC.

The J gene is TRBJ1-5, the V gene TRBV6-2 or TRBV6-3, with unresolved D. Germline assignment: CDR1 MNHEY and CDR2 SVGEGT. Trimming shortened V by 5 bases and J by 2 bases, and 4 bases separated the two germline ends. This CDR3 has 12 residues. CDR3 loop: CASSQGNQPQHF. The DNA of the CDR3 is TGTGCCAGCAGTCAGGGCAATCAGCCCCAGCATTTT.

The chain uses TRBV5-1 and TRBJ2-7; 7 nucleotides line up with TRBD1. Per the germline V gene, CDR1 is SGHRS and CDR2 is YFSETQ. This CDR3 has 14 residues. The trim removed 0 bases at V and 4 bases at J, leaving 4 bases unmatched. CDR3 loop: CASSLEGQLYEQYF. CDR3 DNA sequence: TGCGCCAGCAGCTTGGAGGGACAGTTATACGAGCAGTACTTC. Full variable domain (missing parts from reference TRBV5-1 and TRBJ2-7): KAGVTQTPRYLIKTRGQQVTLSCSPISGHRSVSWYQQTPGQGLQFLFEYFSETQRNKGNFPGRFSGRQFSNSRSEMNVSTLELGDSALYLCASSLEGQLYEQYFGPGTRLTVT.

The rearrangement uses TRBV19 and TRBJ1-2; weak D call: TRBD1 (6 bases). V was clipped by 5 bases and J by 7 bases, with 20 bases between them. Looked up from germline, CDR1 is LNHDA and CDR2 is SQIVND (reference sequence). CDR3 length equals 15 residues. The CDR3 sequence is CASSVSGTQDIGYTF. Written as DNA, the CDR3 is TGTGCCAGTAGTGTTTCCGGGACACAAGATATTGGCTACACCTTC.

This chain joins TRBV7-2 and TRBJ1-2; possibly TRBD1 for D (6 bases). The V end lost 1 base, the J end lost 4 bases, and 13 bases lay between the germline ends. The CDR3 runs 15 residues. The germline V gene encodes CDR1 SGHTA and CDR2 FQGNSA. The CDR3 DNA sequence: TGTGCCAGCAGCTTAGATCAGGGGACCCTCTATGGCTACACCTTC. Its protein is CASSLDQGTLYGYTF.

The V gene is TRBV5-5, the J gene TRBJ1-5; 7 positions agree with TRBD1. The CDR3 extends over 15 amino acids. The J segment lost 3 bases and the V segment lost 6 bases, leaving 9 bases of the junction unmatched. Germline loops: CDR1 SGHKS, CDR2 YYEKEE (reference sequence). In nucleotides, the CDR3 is TGTGCCAGCACCCTAAACACAGGGGCCAATCAGCCCCAGCATTTT. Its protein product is CASTLNTGANQPQHF.

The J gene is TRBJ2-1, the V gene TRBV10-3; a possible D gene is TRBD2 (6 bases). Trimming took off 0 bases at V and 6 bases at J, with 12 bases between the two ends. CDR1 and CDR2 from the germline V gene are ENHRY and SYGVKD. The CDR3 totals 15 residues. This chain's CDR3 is CAISESGRPSNEQFF. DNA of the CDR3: TGTGCCATCAGTGAGTCCGGGAGACCCTCCAATGAGCAGTTCTTC.

CDR3 protein: CACSTGDYGYTF. The CDR3 bases are TGTGCCTGTTCTACAGGGGACTATGGCTACACCTTC. V is TRBV30 and J is TRBJ1-2, with TRBD1 matching 7 bases. This CDR3 comprises 12 residues. Per germline, CDR1 GTSNPN and CDR2 SVGIG (reference sequence). V shed 6 bases, J shed 3 bases, and the junction held 4 bases outside the gene matches.

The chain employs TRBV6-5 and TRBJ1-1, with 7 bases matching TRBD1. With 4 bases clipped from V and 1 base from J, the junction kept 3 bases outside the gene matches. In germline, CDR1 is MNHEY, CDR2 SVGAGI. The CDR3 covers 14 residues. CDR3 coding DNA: TGTGCCAGCAGTTTTAACAGGGGGAACACTGAAGCTTTCTTT. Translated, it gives CASSFNRGNTEAFF.

The CDR3 nucleotides read TGTGCCAGCAGCTTAGGGCCCTTCGGGAACGAGCAGTACTTC. Translating it yields CASSLGPFGNEQYF. The chain joins TRBV13 to TRBJ2-7; possible D gene TRBD2, 5 bases. This CDR3 is 14 amino acids long. Looked up from germline, CDR1 is PRHDT and CDR2 is FYEKMQ (reference sequence). Trimming pared 0 bases from V and 5 bases from J, leaving 11 bases between. Using reference TRBV13 and TRBJ2-7 for the parts outside the CDR3, the full variable domain is AAGVIQSPRHLIKEKRETATLKCYPIPRHDTVYWYQQGPGQDPQFLISFYEKMQSDKGSIPDRFSAQQFSDYHSELNMSSLELGDSALYFCASSLGPFGNEQYFGPGTRLTVT.

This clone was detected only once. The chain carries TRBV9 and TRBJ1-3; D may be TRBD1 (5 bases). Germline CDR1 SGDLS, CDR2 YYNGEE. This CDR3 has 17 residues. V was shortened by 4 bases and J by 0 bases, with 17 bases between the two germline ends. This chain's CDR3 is CASSPQPGLTSGNTIYF. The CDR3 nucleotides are TGTGCCAGCAGCCCCCAACCGGGACTCACCTCTGGAAACACCATATATTTT.

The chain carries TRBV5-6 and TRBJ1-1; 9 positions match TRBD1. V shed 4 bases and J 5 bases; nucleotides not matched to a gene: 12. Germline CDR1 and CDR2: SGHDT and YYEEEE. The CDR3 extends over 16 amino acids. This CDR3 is CASSGAGTGSGTEAFF. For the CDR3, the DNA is TGTGCCAGCAGCGGTGCTGGGACAGGGTCCGGTACTGAAGCTTTCTTT.

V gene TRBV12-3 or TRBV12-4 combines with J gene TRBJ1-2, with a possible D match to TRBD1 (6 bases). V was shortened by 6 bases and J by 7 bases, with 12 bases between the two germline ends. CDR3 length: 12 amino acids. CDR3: CASSTTGPGYTF. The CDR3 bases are TGTGCCAGCAGCACGACAGGTCCTGGCTACACCTTC.

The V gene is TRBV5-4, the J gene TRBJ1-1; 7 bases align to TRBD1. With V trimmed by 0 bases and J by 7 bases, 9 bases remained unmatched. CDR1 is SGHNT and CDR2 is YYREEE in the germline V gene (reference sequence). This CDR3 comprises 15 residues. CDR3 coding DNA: TGTGCCAGCAGCTTGGGTCCCAGGGGGTCCGGTGAAGCTTTCTTT. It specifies CASSLGPRGSGEAFF.

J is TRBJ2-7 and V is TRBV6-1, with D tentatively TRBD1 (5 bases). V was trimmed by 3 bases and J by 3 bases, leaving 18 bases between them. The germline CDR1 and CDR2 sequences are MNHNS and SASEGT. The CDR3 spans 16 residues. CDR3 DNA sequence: TGTGCCAGCAGTGAGACCTCTTTAACAGGAAACTACGAGCAGTACTTC. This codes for CASSETSLTGNYEQYF.

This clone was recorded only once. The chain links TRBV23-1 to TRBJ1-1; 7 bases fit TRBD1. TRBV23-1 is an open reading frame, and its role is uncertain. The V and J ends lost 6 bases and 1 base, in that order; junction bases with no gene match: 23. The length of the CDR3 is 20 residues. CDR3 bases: TGCGCCAGCAGACCTTTTTCCCCAAACACTCCGGGACAGCAGAACACTGAAGCTTTCTTT. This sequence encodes CASRPFSPNTPGQQNTEAFF.

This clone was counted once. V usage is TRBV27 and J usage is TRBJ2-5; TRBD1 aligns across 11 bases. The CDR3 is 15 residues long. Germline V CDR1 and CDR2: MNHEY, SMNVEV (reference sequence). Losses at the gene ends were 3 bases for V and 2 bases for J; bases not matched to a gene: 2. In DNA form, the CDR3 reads TGTGCCAGCAGTTTTTGGGACAGGGGGCAAGAGACCCAGTACTTC. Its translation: CASSFWDRGQETQYF.

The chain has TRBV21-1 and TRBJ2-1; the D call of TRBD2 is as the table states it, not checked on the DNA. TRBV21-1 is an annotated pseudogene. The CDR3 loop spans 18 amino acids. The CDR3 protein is CASSKETSGSGSYNEQFF. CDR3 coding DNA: TGTGCCAGCAGCAAAGAGACTAGCGGGAGTGGGTCCTACAATGAGCAGTTCTTC.

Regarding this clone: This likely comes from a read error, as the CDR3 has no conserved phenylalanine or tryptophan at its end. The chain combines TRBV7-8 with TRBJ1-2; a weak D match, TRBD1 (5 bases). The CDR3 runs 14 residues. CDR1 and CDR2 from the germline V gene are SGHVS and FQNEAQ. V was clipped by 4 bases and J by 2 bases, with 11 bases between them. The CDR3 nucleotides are TGTGCCAGCAGCTCCGGGGGAGCAAACTATGGCTACACCCTC. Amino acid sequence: CASSSGGANYGYTL.

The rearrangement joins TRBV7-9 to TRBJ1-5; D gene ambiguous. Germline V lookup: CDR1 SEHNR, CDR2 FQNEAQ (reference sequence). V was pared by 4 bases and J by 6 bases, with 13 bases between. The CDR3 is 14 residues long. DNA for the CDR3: TGTGCCAGCAGCTCCATTGGAGGCACTCAGCCCCAGCATTTT. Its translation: CASSSIGGTQPQHF.